The T cell receptor beta chain under discussion was sequenced for a study of blood T cell repertoires in COVID-19. The cohort comprised adults aged about 18 to 90 years residing in 20 to 30 US areas. Allocation to cohorts depended on clinical history reported by the participants. Donors of Cohort 3 who recovered were those that had two negative PCRs, clearance, or symptom resolution. Under the authors' procedure: Cell counts per sample came from amplifying reference gene primers. Repertoires were generated with immunoSEQ multiplex PCR, while TCRdb's copy carries only in-frame clones and drops some. Clone size and the V and J calls come from that table; the DNA yielded D and trimming. The sample shows roughly 360,000 clones, under 85% of them seen only once. Germline assignment: CDR1 SGHTA and CDR2 FQGNSA. V shed 5 bases, J shed 4 bases, and the junction held 4 bases outside the gene matches. This CDR3 is 14 amino acids long.

The chain recombines TRBV7-2 with TRBJ1-5; 8 bases are shared with TRBD1. Specimen: PBMCs or T cells enriched from blood (not recorded which). The TCR was taken from a woman aged 45-65 years who had recovered from COVID-19. The CDR3 reads CASSEDRVNQPQHF. CDR3 DNA: TGTGCCAGCAGCGAGGACAGGGTTAATCAGCCCCAGCATTTT. The whole variable domain, remainder taken from reference TRBV7-2 and TRBJ1-5, is GAGVSQSPSNKVTEKGKDVELRCDPISGHTALYWYRQSLGQGLEFLIYFQGNSAPDKSGLPSDRFSAERTGGSVSTLTIQRTQQEDSAVYLCASSEDRVNQPQHFGDGTRLSIL.